Below are 30 T cell receptor beta chains sequenced from a single sample in a study of CD8+CD57+ T cells in acquired aplastic anemia. The authors sequenced patients whose flow cytometry had shown CD8+CD57+ cell expansion. Genomic DNA provided the template from which TCR beta VDJ and CDR3 profiles were obtained. TCRdb reanalysed the reads using MiXCR and keeps one entry per CDR3 protein. This table has over 250,000 distinct CDR3 sequences, about three fifths appearing once. Source material: sorted CD4+, CD8+, or CD8+CD57+ T cells (not recorded which) from PBMCs. These receptors were obtained from a human donor with aplastic anemia.

The CDR3 DNA sequence: TGTGCCAGCAGTGAAGTTATTCCCCAGCATTTT. Translated: CASSEVIPQHF. V gene TRBV6-1 combines with J gene TRBJ1-5; no definite D call. The ends were cut back, 1 base at V and 10 bases at J, with 5 bases in the middle. The germline V gene has CDR1 MNHNS and CDR2 SASEGT. The CDR3 consists of 11 residues.

This sequence joins TRBV5-1 and TRBJ2-7, with 8 nucleotides matching TRBD2. V shed 4 bases and J 5 bases; nucleotides not matched to a gene: 5. Germline CDR1 and CDR2: SGHRS and YFSETQ. The CDR3 totals 13 residues. This chain's CDR3 is CASSPRGGNEQYF. The CDR3 bases are TGCGCCAGCAGCCCACGGGGGGGTAACGAGCAGTACTTC.

This clonotype was seen at least ten times. The genes are TRBV7-8 and TRBJ1-2, with a possible D match to TRBD1 (5 bases). CDR3 length equals 15 residues. CDR1 SGHVS and CDR2 FQNEAQ come from the germline V gene. V shed 5 bases and J shed 5 bases, with 18 bases lying between them. CDR3 sequence (DNA): TGTGCCAGCAGCCCTACTGGGCAGGGTGTGTATGGCTACACCTTC. Its protein product is CASSPTGQGVYGYTF.

This clonotype was seen more than once but under ten times. V gene TRBV27 combines with J gene TRBJ2-1; 11 bases line up with TRBD2. J gave up 9 bases and V 3 bases, and 7 bases lay outside the gene matches. The CDR3 loop spans 15 amino acids. Germline V lookup: CDR1 MNHEY, CDR2 SMNVEV (reference sequence). Here the CDR3 reads CASSLSLAGGSEQFF. DNA for the CDR3: TGTGCCAGCAGTTTGAGTCTAGCGGGGGGCAGTGAGCAGTTCTTC.

The chain carries TRBV24-1 and TRBJ2-3, with 9 positions matching TRBD2. The length of the CDR3 is 18 residues. The ends lost 4 bases at V and 0 bases at J; junction bases unmatched: 10. In germline, CDR1 is KGHDR, CDR2 SFDVKD. The CDR3, as DNA: TGTGCCACCAGTGACCGGACTAGCGTTGAAGTCAGCACAGATACGCAGTATTTT. It is translated as CATSDRTSVEVSTDTQYF.

This clonotype was detected ten times or more. The CDR3 loop is CASLPAGGYTGELFF. Written as DNA, the CDR3 is TGCGCCAGCCTCCCCGCAGGGGGTTACACCGGGGAGCTGTTTTTT. This sequence joins TRBV5-1 and TRBJ2-2, with 7 bases identical to TRBD1. The CDR3 runs 15 residues. The V gene end was trimmed by 7 bases and the J gene end by 3 bases; junction bases not matched to a gene: 9. The germline gives CDR1 SGHRS, CDR2 YFSETQ.

This chain uses TRBV25-1 with TRBJ1-6; 12 bases agree with TRBD1. Germline loops: CDR1 MGHDK, CDR2 SYGVNS. With V trimmed by 6 bases and J by 12 bases, 3 bases remained unmatched. This CDR3 has 13 amino acids. The DNA of the CDR3 is TGTGCCAGCAGGGGACAGGGGGCTATACCCCTCCACTTT. Protein: CASRGQGAIPLHF.

This clonotype occurred a few times. The CDR3 coding sequence is TGCAGTGCTAGAGATCTAACAGGGGGAGAAAAACTGTTTTTT. It yields the protein CSARDLTGGEKLFF. The V gene is TRBV20-1, the J gene TRBJ1-4; 8 bases match TRBD1. Germline V CDR1 and CDR2: DFQATT, SNEGSKA (reference sequence). The length of the CDR3 is 14 residues. After removal of 0 bases from V and 8 bases from J, the junction contained 5 bases not matched to a gene.

This chain uses TRBV7-3 with TRBJ2-1; D is possibly TRBD2 (7 bases). The V gene lost 2 bases and the J gene lost 0 bases, with 11 bases spanning the gap. CDR3 length: 16 amino acids. CDR1 and CDR2 from the germline V gene are SGHTA and FQGTGA. The CDR3 DNA follows: TGTGCCAGCAGCTTAGGCGGGGGCCCCTCCTACAATGAGCAGTTCTTC. Amino acid sequence: CASSLGGGPSYNEQFF.

This clonotype has more than one count but fewer than ten. This chain uses TRBV19 with TRBJ2-3; possibly TRBD2 for D (5 bases). CDR3 length: 13 amino acids. Germline V gives CDR1 LNHDA, CDR2 SQIVND (reference sequence). With 7 bases removed from V and 3 bases from J, the gap between germline ends came to 11 bases. CDR3 protein: CASNMGATDTQYF. The CDR3 bases are TGTGCCAGTAACATGGGAGCGACAGATACGCAGTATTTT.

The CDR3 region has the DNA TGTGCCATCAGGGGGACAGGCGAAATGCGAGGAGGAAACACCGGGGAGCTGTTTTTT. Its protein is CAIRGTGEMRGGNTGELFF. The V and J genes are TRBV10-3 and TRBJ2-2; 8 bases match TRBD1. The length of the CDR3 is 19 residues. Germline loops: CDR1 ENHRY, CDR2 SYGVKD. The V segment lost 6 bases and the J segment 2 bases; nucleotides outside the gene matches: 17.

This rearrangement joins TRBV5-6 to TRBJ1-5; D unclear. V was clipped by 5 bases and J by 0 bases, with 15 bases between them. This CDR3 is built from 16 residues. Germline CDR1 SGHDT, CDR2 YYEEEE. The CDR3 is CASSLDGPYSNQPQHF. CDR3 nucleotides: TGTGCCAGCAGTCTTGACGGGCCGTATAGCAATCAGCCCCAGCATTTT. The whole variable domain, filled in from reference TRBV5-6 and TRBJ1-5, reads DAGVTQSPTHLIKTRGQQVTLRCSPKSGHDTVSWYQQALGQGPQFIFQYYEEEERQRGNFPDRFSGHQFPNYSSELNVNALLLGDSALYLCASSLDGPYSNQPQHFGDGTRLSIL.

This chain joins TRBV24-1 and TRBJ1-1, with D uncertain. Germline V gene lookup returns CDR1 KGHDR and CDR2 SFDVKD. V was trimmed by 4 bases and J by 7 bases, leaving 12 bases between them. This CDR3 spans 13 amino acids. CDR3 nucleotide sequence: TGTGCCACCAGTGAAGGAGGGAAATATGAAGCTTTCTTT. Its protein product is CATSEGGKYEAFF.

V gene TRBV20-1 combines with J gene TRBJ1-2; unclear D gene. The germline V and J ends were trimmed by 3 bases and 6 bases, with 8 bases remaining between them. This CDR3 comprises 11 residues. Per germline, CDR1 DFQATT and CDR2 SNEGSKA (reference sequence). The DNA for the CDR3 is TGCAGTGCTAGGTGGCGGGATGGCTACACCTTC. Protein sequence: CSARWRDGYTF.

In this sample, this clonotype turned up a few times. The rearrangement joins TRBV3-1 to TRBJ2-1; 8 bases align to TRBD2. Germline assignment: CDR1 LGHDT and CDR2 YNNKEL (reference sequence). The V gene end was trimmed by 1 base and the J gene end by 9 bases; junction bases not matched to a gene: 8. CDR3 size: 15 residues. The CDR3 region is CASSQVGGGAREQFF. The CDR3 bases are TGTGCCAGCAGCCAAGTCGGGGGGGGGGCCCGTGAGCAGTTCTTC.

This clonotype appeared many times. V is TRBV19 and J is TRBJ1-5; TRBD1 matches at 7 bases. Germline trimming cut 4 bases from V and 1 base from J; bases unmatched to any gene: 4. Germline V CDR1 and CDR2: LNHDA, SQIVND (reference sequence). The CDR3 sequence is 15 residues long. This chain's CDR3 is CASSTWTGSNQPQHF. CDR3 DNA: TGTGCCAGTAGTACGTGGACAGGCAGCAATCAGCCCCAGCATTTT.

This chain joins TRBV9 and TRBJ2-5, with D possibly matching TRBD2 (6 bases). This CDR3 is 14 amino acids long. CDR1 is SGDLS and CDR2 is YYNGEE in the germline V gene. V shed 0 bases and J shed 5 bases, with 11 bases lying between them. CDR3 DNA sequence: TGTGCCAGCAGCGTAGCAGGAGGGGACGAGACCCAGTACTTC. Translated, it gives CASSVAGGDETQYF.

The V gene is TRBV5-1, the J gene TRBJ2-7, with D hard to call. V was shortened by 1 base and J by 0 bases, with 8 bases between the two germline ends. CDR3 size: 14 residues. Germline lookup yields CDR1 SGHRS and CDR2 YFSETQ. The CDR3 region has the DNA TGCGCCAGCAGCTTGCCGTCGAGCTCCTACGAGCAGTACTTC. Translating gives CASSLPSSSYEQYF.

This clonotype was seen ten or more times. The chain combines TRBV5-8 with TRBJ2-7; 9 nucleotides match TRBD2. CDR1 is SGHTS and CDR2 is YDEGEE in the germline V gene. Unmatched junction bases numbered 7, after V lost 6 bases and J lost 3 bases. The CDR3 is made up of 14 amino acids. DNA of the CDR3: TGTGCCAGCAACCTAGCGGGAAACTTCTACGAGCAGTACTTC. It translates to CASNLAGNFYEQYF.

The gene calls are TRBV15 and TRBJ2-7; D possibly uses TRBD1 or TRBD2 (5 bases each). The CDR3 runs 14 residues. V was trimmed by 3 bases and J by 6 bases, leaving 15 bases between them. Germline CDR1 and CDR2: LNHNV and YYDKDF (reference sequence). CDR3 amino acids: CATSRRGRLGEQYF. The CDR3 DNA sequence: TGTGCCACCAGCAGGAGGGGCCGCCTTGGCGAGCAGTACTTC.

Comments on this clonotype: This may be a read error: a much more frequent sequence differs by one nucleotide. The chain combines TRBV20-1 with TRBJ2-7; D uncertain. The ends were cut back, 2 bases at V and 2 bases at J, with 13 bases in the middle. There are 14 residues in the CDR3. Germline V lookup: CDR1 DFQATT, CDR2 SNEGSKA (reference sequence). The CDR3 spells CSARRASPPYEQYF. The DNA for the CDR3 is TGCAGTGCTAGACGGGCGAGCCCTCCCTACGAGCAGTACTTC.

In DNA form, the CDR3 reads TGTGCCAGTAGTCCCCGGCCCGGGAGGGTCGGGTTAATCTCCTACGAGCAGTACTTC. Amino acids: CASSPRPGRVGLISYEQYF. The rearrangement uses TRBV19 and TRBJ2-7; 8 bases agree with TRBD2. The CDR3 extends over 19 amino acids. J lost 0 bases, V lost 5 bases, and 18 bases had no gene match. Per germline, CDR1 LNHDA and CDR2 SQIVND (reference sequence).

The chain couples TRBV19 to TRBJ2-6; D gene uncertain. V gave up 10 bases and J gave up 2 bases, with 9 bases separating them. Germline lookup yields CDR1 LNHDA and CDR2 SQIVND (reference sequence). This CDR3 is 13 amino acids long. In DNA, the CDR3 is TGTGCCACGGCAGATACTGGGGCCAACGTCCTGACTTTC. Its translation: CATADTGANVLTF.

For the CDR3, the DNA is TGTGCCAGCAGCGAGACGACAGGGAATTCACCCCTCCACTTT. As protein: CASSETTGNSPLHF. The rearrangement joins TRBV9 to TRBJ1-6, with 7 bases fitting TRBD1. The germline gives CDR1 SGDLS, CDR2 YYNGEE. The CDR3 spans 14 residues. V shed 3 bases and J 7 bases; nucleotides not matched to a gene: 4. The whole variable domain, remainder taken from reference TRBV9 and TRBJ1-6, is DSGVTQTPKHLITATGQRVTLRCSPRSGDLSVYWYQQSLDQGLQFLIQYYNGEERAKGNILERFSAQQFPDLHSELNLSSLELGDSALYFCASSETTGNSPLHFGNGTRLTVT.

This sequence joins TRBV5-1 and TRBJ2-7, with TRBD1 matching 9 bases. V was clipped by 2 bases and J by 4 bases; unmatched bases: 4. CDR1 and CDR2 (germline): SGHRS, YFSETQ. CDR3 length: 14 residues. DNA of the CDR3: TGCGCCAGCAGCTTACCACAGGGGGCTTACGAGCAGTACTTC. Its translation is CASSLPQGAYEQYF.

CDR3 nucleotide sequence: TGTGCCAGCAGCCCAGCAAGGGGGGGAGGCCTTTCCAATGAGCAGTTCTTC. This gives the protein CASSPARGGGLSNEQFF. This rearrangement joins TRBV9 to TRBJ2-1; D perhaps matches TRBD2 (7 bases). The V gene's germline CDR1 is SGDLS and CDR2 YYNGEE. V lost 4 bases and J 6 bases, leaving 23 bases between the germline ends. The CDR3 loop spans 17 amino acids.

This sequence joins TRBV7-9 and TRBJ2-7, with TRBD1 matching over 10 bases. Germline CDR1 SEHNR, CDR2 FQNEAQ (reference sequence). With 7 bases clipped from V and 7 bases from J, the junction kept 10 bases outside the gene matches. The length of the CDR3 is 14 residues. This CDR3 is CASMAGQGPDEQYF. CDR3 in DNA: TGTGCCAGCATGGCGGGACAGGGGCCCGATGAGCAGTACTTC. Drawing the rest from reference TRBV7-9 and TRBJ2-7, the complete variable domain is DTGVSQNPRHKITKRGQNVTFRCDPISEHNRLYWYRQTLGQGPEFLTYFQNEAQLEKSRLLSDRFSAERPKGSFSTLEIQRTEQGDSAMYLCASMAGQGPDEQYFGPGTRLTVT.

V gene TRBV19 combines with J gene TRBJ1-2; D is possibly TRBD1 (5 bases). CDR1 is LNHDA, CDR2 SQIVND, per germline (reference sequence). CDR3 size: 13 residues. Deletions cut 7 bases from V and 8 bases from J, with 17 bases between. CDR3 coding DNA: TGTGCCAGTAAGCGTCTTGGGACGGGCGGCTACACCTTC. Translated, it gives CASKRLGTGGYTF. The full variable domain, rest sourced from reference TRBV19 and TRBJ1-2, is DGGITQSPKYLFRKEGQNVTLSCEQNLNHDAMYWYRQDPGQGLRLIYYSQIVNDFQKGDIAEGYSVSREKKESFPLTVTSAQKNPTAFYLCASKRLGTGGYTFGSGTRLTVV.

Concerning this clonotype: Since a much larger clone is just one base distant, this may be a read error. This likely comes from a read error, as the CDR3 has no conserved phenylalanine or tryptophan at its end. The chain combines TRBV7-2 with TRBJ2-1, with D possibly TRBD2 on 5 matching bases. The CDR3 spans 12 residues. The germline V gene encodes CDR1 SGHTA and CDR2 FQGNSA. Trimming stripped 5 bases from V and 12 bases from J, with 14 bases between. The chain's CDR3 is CASSQEAAGQFL. The CDR3 coding sequence is TGTGCCAGCAGCCAAGAAGCGGCAGGGCAGTTCCTC.

This clonotype was recorded once. The rearrangement links TRBV24-1 to TRBJ1-5; D not resolved. The CDR3 totals 15 residues. Germline CDR1 reads KGHDR; CDR2 reads SFDVKD. Trimming stripped 11 bases from V and 9 bases from J, with 25 bases between. The CDR3 protein is CASSQSTQPDRPQHF. The CDR3 bases are TGTGCCAGTAGTCAATCCACCCAACCTGATAGGCCCCAGCATTTT.